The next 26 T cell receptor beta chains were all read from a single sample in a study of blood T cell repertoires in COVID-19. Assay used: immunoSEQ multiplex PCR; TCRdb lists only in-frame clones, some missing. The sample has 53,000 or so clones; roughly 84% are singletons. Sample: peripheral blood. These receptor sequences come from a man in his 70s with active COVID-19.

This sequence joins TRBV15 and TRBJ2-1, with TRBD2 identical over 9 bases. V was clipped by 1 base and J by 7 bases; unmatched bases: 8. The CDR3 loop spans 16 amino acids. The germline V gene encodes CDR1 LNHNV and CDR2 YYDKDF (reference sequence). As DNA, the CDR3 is TGTGCCACCAGCAGAGGTGGCGGGAGGGCCTCTAATGAGCAGTTCTTC. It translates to CATSRGGGRASNEQFF.

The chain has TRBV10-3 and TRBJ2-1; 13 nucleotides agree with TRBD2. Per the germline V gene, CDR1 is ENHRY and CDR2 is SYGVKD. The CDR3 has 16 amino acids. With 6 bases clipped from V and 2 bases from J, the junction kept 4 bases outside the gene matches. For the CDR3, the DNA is TGTGCCATCAGCGGACTAGCGGGAGCGGCCTACAATGAGCAGTTCTTC. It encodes CAISGLAGAAYNEQFF.

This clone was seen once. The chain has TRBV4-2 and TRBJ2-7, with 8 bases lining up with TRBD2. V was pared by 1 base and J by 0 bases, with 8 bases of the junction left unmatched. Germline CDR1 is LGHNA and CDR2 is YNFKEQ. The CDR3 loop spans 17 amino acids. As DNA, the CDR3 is TGTGCCAGCAGCCAAGGGGGGCTAGCGGGCCTCTCCTACGAGCAGTACTTC. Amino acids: CASSQGGLAGLSYEQYF.

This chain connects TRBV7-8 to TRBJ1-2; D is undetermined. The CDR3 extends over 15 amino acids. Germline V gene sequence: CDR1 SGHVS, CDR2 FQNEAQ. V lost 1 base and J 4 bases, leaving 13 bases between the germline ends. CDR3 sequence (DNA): TGTGCCAGCAGCTTAGAGTTCGGGGTAGGCTATGGCTACACCTTC. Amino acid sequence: CASSLEFGVGYGYTF.

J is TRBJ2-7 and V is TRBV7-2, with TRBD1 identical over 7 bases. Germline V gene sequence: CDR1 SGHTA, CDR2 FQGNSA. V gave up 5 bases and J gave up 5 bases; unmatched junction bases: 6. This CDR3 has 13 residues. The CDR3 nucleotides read TGTGCCAGCAGCCCTAACAGGGGTGACGAGCAGTACTTC. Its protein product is CASSPNRGDEQYF.

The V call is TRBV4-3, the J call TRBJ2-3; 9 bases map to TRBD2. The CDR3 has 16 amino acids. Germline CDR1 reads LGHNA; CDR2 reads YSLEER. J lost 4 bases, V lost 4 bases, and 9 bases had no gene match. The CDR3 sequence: CASSRSLSGRADTQYF. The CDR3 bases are TGCGCCAGCAGCCGGTCGCTTAGCGGGAGAGCAGATACGCAGTATTTT.

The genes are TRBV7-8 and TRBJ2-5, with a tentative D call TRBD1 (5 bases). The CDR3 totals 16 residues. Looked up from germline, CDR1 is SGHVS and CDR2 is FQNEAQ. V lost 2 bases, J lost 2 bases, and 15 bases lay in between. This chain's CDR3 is CASSLRYDSPQETQYF. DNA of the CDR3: TGTGCCAGCAGCTTAAGATACGACAGTCCACAAGAGACCCAGTACTTC.

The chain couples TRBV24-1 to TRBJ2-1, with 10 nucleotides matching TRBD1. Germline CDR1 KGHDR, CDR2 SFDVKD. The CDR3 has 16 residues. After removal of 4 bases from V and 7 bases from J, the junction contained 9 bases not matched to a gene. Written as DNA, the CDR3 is TGTGCCACCAGTGACCCGTCACGGACAGGGGGTAATGAGCAGTTCTTC. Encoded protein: CATSDPSRTGGNEQFF.

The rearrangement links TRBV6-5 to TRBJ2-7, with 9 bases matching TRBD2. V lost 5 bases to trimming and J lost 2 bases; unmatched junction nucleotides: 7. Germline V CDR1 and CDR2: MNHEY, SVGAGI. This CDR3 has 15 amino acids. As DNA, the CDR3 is TGTGCCAGCAGTCTCGGACTAGCGTCCACCTACGAGCAGTACTTC. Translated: CASSLGLASTYEQYF.

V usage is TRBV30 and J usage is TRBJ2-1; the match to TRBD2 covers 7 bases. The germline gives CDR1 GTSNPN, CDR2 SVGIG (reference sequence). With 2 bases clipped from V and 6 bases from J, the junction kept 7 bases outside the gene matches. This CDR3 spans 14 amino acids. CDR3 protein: CAWSPGGSINEQFF. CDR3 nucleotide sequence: TGTGCCTGGAGTCCTGGCGGGAGTATCAATGAGCAGTTCTTC.

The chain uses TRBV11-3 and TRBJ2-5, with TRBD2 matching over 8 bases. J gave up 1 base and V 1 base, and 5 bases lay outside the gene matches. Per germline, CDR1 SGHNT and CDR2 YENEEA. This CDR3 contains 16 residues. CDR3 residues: CASSLVIAGIQETQYF. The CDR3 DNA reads TGTGCCAGCAGCTTAGTCATAGCGGGGATCCAAGAGACCCAGTACTTC.

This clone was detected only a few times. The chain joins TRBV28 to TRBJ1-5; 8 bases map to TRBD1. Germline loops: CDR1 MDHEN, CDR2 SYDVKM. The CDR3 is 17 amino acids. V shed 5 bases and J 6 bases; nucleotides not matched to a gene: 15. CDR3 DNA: TGTGCCAGCAGTCGATCTACGACAGGGGTGTTAGGTCAGCCCCAGCATTTT. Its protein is CASSRSTTGVLGQPQHF.

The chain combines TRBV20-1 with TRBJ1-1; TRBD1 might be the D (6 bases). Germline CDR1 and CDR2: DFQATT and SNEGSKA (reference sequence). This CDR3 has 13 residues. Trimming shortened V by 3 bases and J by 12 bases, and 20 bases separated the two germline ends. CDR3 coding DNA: TGCAGTGCTAGTGATGACAGGCCCCTGAAAACTTTCTTT. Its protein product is CSASDDRPLKTFF.

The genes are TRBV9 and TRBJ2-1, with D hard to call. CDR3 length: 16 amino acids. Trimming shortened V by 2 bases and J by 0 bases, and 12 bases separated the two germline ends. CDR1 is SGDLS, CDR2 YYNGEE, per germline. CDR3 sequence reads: CASSVSLLSSYNEQFF. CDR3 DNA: TGTGCCAGCAGCGTTAGTCTCCTTAGCTCCTACAATGAGCAGTTCTTC.

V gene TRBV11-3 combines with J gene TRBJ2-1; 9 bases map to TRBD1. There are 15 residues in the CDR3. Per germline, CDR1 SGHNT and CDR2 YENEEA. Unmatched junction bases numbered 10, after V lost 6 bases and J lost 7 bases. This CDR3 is CASSATGGSRNEQFF. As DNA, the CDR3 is TGTGCCAGCAGTGCGACAGGGGGGTCGAGGAATGAGCAGTTCTTC.

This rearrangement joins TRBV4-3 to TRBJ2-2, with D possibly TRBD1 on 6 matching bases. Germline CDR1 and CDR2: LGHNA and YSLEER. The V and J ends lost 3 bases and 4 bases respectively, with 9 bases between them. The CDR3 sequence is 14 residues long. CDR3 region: CASSHGQSTGELFF. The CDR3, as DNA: TGCGCCAGCAGCCATGGACAGAGCACCGGGGAGCTGTTTTTT.

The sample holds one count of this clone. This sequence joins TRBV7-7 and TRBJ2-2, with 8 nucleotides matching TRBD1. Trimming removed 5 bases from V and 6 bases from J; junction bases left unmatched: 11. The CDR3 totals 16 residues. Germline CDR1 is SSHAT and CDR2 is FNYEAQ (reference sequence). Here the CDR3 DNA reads TGTGCCAGCAGCCCCAGACCCGGACAGGGTCCCGGGGAGCTGTTTTTT. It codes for CASSPRPGQGPGELFF.

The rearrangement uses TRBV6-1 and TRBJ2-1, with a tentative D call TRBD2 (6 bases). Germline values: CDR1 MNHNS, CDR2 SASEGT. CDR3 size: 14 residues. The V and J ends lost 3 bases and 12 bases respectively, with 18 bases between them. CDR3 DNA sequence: TGTGCCAGCAGTGAGGGACTGAACACAATGAGGCAGTTCTTC. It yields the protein CASSEGLNTMRQFF.

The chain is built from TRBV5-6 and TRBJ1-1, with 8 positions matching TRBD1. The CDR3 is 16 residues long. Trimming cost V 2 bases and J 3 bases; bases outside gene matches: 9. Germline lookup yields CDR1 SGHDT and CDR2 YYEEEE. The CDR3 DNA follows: TGTGCCAGCAGCTTTGGCAGGGGGCGAATGGACACTGAAGCTTTCTTT. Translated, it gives CASSFGRGRMDTEAFF.

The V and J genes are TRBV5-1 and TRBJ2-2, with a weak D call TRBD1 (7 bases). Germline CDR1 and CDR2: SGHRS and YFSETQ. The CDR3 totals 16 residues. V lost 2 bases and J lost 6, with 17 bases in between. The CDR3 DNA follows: TGCGCCAGCAGCTTTAATCAGCGGAGGGGGCCCGGGGAGCTGTTTTTT. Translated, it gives CASSFNQRRGPGELFF.

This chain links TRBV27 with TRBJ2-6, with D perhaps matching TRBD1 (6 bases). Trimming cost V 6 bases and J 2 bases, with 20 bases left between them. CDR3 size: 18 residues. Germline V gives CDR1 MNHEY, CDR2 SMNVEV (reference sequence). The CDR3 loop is CASRDADRIKTGANVLTF. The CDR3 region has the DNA TGTGCCAGCAGGGACGCGGACAGAATAAAGACTGGGGCCAACGTCCTGACTTTC.

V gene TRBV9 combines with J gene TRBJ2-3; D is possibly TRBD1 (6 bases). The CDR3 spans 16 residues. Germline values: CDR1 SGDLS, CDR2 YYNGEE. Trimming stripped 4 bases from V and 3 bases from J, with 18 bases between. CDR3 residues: CASSPRGIGVTDTQYF. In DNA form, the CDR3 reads TGTGCCAGCAGCCCGAGGGGGATCGGGGTAACAGATACGCAGTATTTT.

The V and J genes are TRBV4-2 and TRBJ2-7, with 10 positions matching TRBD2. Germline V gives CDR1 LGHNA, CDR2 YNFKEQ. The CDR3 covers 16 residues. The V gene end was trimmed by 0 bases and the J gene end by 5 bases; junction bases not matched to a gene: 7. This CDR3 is CASSQDPSGSLDEQYF. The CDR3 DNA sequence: TGTGCCAGCAGCCAAGACCCTAGCGGGAGTCTCGACGAGCAGTACTTC.

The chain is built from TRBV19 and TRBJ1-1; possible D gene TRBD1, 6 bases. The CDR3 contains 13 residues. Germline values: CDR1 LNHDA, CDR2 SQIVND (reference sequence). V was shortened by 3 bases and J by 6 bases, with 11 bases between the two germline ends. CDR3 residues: CASSINRDAEAFF. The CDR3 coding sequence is TGTGCCAGTAGTATCAACAGGGACGCTGAAGCTTTCTTT.

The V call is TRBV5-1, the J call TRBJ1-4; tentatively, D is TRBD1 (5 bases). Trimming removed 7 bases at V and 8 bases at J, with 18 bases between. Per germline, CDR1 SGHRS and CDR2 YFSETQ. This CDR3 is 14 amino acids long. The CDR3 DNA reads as TGCGCCAGCCGAACCTTCGGGAGGGGAGAAAAACTGTTTTTT. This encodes CASRTFGRGEKLFF.

CDR3 sequence reads: CASSFHVGGRSGLSYEQYF. The CDR3 DNA sequence: TGTGCCAGCAGCTTCCATGTCGGGGGGCGGAGCGGACTCTCCTACGAGCAGTACTTC. This chain links TRBV11-2 with TRBJ2-7; the D gene is possibly TRBD2 (7 bases). The germline V gene encodes CDR1 SGHAT and CDR2 FQNNGV. V lost 3 bases and J 0 bases, leaving 24 bases between the germline ends. The CDR3 sequence is 19 residues long.